The clone carrying this T cell receptor (beta chain) has only one observation. The germline gene is not matched at one end of the junction; a read error may be the cause. Germline V gene data show CDR1 as SSHAT and CDR2 as FNYEAQ (reference sequence). The CDR3 sequence is 17 residues long. This specimen comes from a study of blood T cell repertoires in COVID-19. TCRdb keeps only in-frame clones here, not all; method: immunoSEQ multiplex PCR. Of around 140,000 clones in the sample, around 87% were seen once. This receptor was identified in a man aged 45-60 years who had recovered from COVID-19. The chain links TRBV7-7 to TRBJ2-1; 10 bases agree with TRBD2. Sequences were obtained from peripheral blood. Here the CDR3 DNA reads TGTGCTAGCAGCTTTACGCTAGCGGGGGCCAAATACAATGAGCAGTTCTTC. It translates to CASSFTLAGAKYNEQFF.